The 27 T cell receptor beta chains listed next were all sequenced from one sample in a study of CD8 T cells in ankylosing spondylitis. TCRdb reprocessed the 5' RACE reads via MiXCR and lists one record per CDR3 protein. The repertoire holds some 840,000 distinct CDR3 sequences, about 12% seen once, with about 0.49% in the top ten. General study points: The study identified a TCR beta motif of 7 or 8 highly homologous variants that appeared characteristic of ankylosing spondylitis blood.

These receptors' targets are unknown. The sample was blood, either unsorted or a sorted T cell fraction (not recorded which). All receptors come from a male donor with ankylosing spondylitis.

This clonotype has a count of ten or more. V usage is TRBV20-1 and J usage is TRBJ1-4; TRBD1 matches 10 bases. The CDR3 totals 13 residues. Germline V gene sequence: CDR1 DFQATT, CDR2 SNEGSKA (reference sequence). V shed 5 bases, J shed 7 bases, and the junction held 4 bases outside the gene matches. The CDR3 reads CSAPDRGLEKLFF. CDR3 in DNA: TGCAGTGCTCCAGACAGGGGGCTTGAAAAACTGTTTTTT.

In its sample, this clonotype was seen a few times. The chain couples TRBV3-1 to TRBJ2-7, with D possibly being TRBD2 (5 bases). Per the germline V gene, CDR1 is LGHDT and CDR2 is YNNKEL (reference sequence). V was clipped by 0 bases and J by 5 bases, with 8 bases between them. This CDR3 has 13 amino acids. The DNA for the CDR3 is TGTGCCAGCAGCCAAGATCGAGGGAACGAGCAGTACTTC. Translation: CASSQDRGNEQYF.

The chain links TRBV5-6 to TRBJ1-2; no definite D call. Between the trimmed V and J ends, which lost 6 bases and 7 bases, there was a span of 25 bases. Per germline, CDR1 SGHDT and CDR2 YYEEEE. The CDR3 length is 16 residues. CDR3 DNA sequence: TGTGCCAGCACCGCTAGCCCCCCGGGCCCGTACTTTGGCTACACCTTC. It encodes CASTASPPGPYFGYTF.

V and J are TRBV7-2 and TRBJ2-5, with no clear D. CDR3 size: 13 residues. In germline, CDR1 is SGHTA, CDR2 FQGNSA. V gave up 5 bases and J gave up 5 bases, with 12 bases separating them. Here the CDR3 reads CASSPSKEETQYF. CDR3 coding DNA: TGTGCCAGCAGCCCCTCGAAGGAGGAGACCCAGTACTTC.

The V call is TRBV11-1, the J call TRBJ2-7, with D unclear. There are 15 residues in the CDR3. The germline CDR1 and CDR2 sequences are SGHAT and FQDESV (reference sequence). Trimming shortened V by 4 bases and J by 2 bases, and 15 bases separated the two germline ends. CDR3 nucleotides: TGTGCCAGCAGCTGGGCGACCGGACCCACCTACGAGCAGTACTTC. Translation gives CASSWATGPTYEQYF. The variable domain in full, completed from reference TRBV11-1 and TRBJ2-7, reads EAEVAQSPRYKITEKSQAVAFWCDPISGHATLYWYRQILGQGPELLVQFQDESVVDDSQLPKDRFSAERLKGVDSTLKIQPAELGDSAMYLCASSWATGPTYEQYFGPGTRLTVT.

This clonotype has a handful of counts. Mismatch with germline at one junction end may stem from a read error. The chain recombines TRBV7-7 with TRBJ2-1, with D possibly called TRBD1 or TRBD2 (5 bases each). Germline V lookup: CDR1 SSHAT, CDR2 FNYEAQ (reference sequence). The CDR3 is 14 residues long. The CDR3 here is CASSPVGVRTEQFF. The CDR3 coding sequence is TGTGCTAGCAGCCCAGTGGGGGTACGGACTGAGCAGTTCTTC. The full variable domain, with the rest looked up from reference TRBV7-7 and TRBJ2-1, is GAGVSQSPRYKVTKRGQDVTLRCDPISSHATLYWYQQALGQGPEFLTYFNYEAQPDKSGLPSDRFSAERPEGSISTLTIQRTEQRDSAMYRCASSPVGVRTEQFFGPGTRLTVL.

The J gene is TRBJ1-3, the V gene TRBV7-2; TRBD1 matches 7 bases. This CDR3 has 17 amino acids. Per germline, CDR1 SGHTA and CDR2 FQGNSA. V shed 5 bases and J 2 bases; nucleotides not matched to a gene: 12. The chain's CDR3 is CASSTRYGTDPGNTIYF. The DNA of the CDR3 is TGTGCCAGCAGCACTCGCTACGGGACAGATCCTGGAAACACCATATATTTT.

The genes are TRBV30 and TRBJ2-7; D is perhaps TRBD1 (6 bases). The CDR3 is 13 residues long. From germline, CDR1 is GTSNPN and CDR2 SVGIG (reference sequence). V lost 4 bases to trimming and J lost 0 bases, with 10 bases between them. CDR3 region: CAWTDSNSYEQYF. As DNA, the CDR3 is TGTGCCTGGACGGACAGCAACTCCTACGAGCAGTACTTC.

In DNA, the CDR3 is TGTGCCAGCAGTTACTCGGGGGGACTCGTCGAGCAGTACTTC. Its protein product is CASSYSGGLVEQYF. The V and J genes are TRBV6-5 and TRBJ2-7; TRBD2 is a possible D gene (6 bases). The V gene's germline CDR1 is MNHEY and CDR2 SVGAGI. This CDR3 has 14 residues. The V end lost 0 bases, the J end lost 6 bases, and 12 bases lay between the germline ends.

The rearrangement joins TRBV7-2 to TRBJ2-5, with TRBD2 matching over 8 bases. The CDR3 is 15 residues long. The germline V gene has CDR1 SGHTA and CDR2 FQGNSA. V was clipped by 2 bases and J by 5 bases; unmatched bases: 7. The CDR3 DNA reads TGTGCCAGCAGCTTACGCAGGGGCGGGGGGGAGACCCAGTACTTC. This encodes CASSLRRGGGETQYF.

This clonotype was found a few times. The chain has TRBV28 and TRBJ2-3, with 7 bases aligning to TRBD1. The ends lost 8 bases at V and 6 bases at J; junction bases unmatched: 17. Germline V gene data show CDR1 as MDHEN and CDR2 as SYDVKM. CDR3 size: 16 residues. CDR3 in amino acids: CASAHRGLPRPDTQYF. DNA for the CDR3: TGTGCCAGCGCTCACAGGGGCCTTCCACGACCGGATACGCAGTATTTT.

This clonotype was counted a few times. This rearrangement joins TRBV15 to TRBJ2-4; D is perhaps TRBD1 or TRBD2 (5 bases each). This CDR3 has 13 residues. The V gene's germline CDR1 is LNHNV and CDR2 YYDKDF (reference sequence). The V end lost 4 bases, the J end lost 10 bases, and 14 bases lay between the germline ends. The CDR3 reads CATSKGSIEIQYF. The CDR3 DNA follows: TGTGCCACCAGCAAGGGGAGTATTGAGATTCAGTACTTC.

Only a few counts were recorded for this clonotype. J is TRBJ2-7 and V is TRBV7-9; possibly TRBD2 for D (6 bases). From germline, CDR1 is SEHNR and CDR2 FQNEAQ (reference sequence). The V and J ends lost 5 bases and 12 bases respectively, with 14 bases between them. The CDR3 consists of 11 residues. Here the CDR3 reads CASSRQGGPYF. In DNA, the CDR3 is TGTGCCAGCAGCCGTCAGGGAGGTCCGTACTTC. Supplemented by reference TRBV7-9 and TRBJ2-7, the full variable domain reads DTGVSQNPRHKITKRGQNVTFRCDPISEHNRLYWYRQTLGQGPEFLTYFQNEAQLEKSRLLSDRFSAERPKGSFSTLEIQRTEQGDSAMYLCASSRQGGPYFGPGTRLTVT.

The chain couples TRBV4-3 to TRBJ1-2, with D tentatively TRBD1 (5 bases). V was clipped by 0 bases and J by 8 bases, with 10 bases between them. CDR3 length: 13 residues. From germline, CDR1 is LGHNA and CDR2 YSLEER. The CDR3 bases are TGCGCCAGCAGCCAAGAGGCGGGGGTAGGCTACACCTTC. It translates to CASSQEAGVGYTF.

The chain employs TRBV7-9 and TRBJ2-1; D is unclear. Germline CDR1 reads SEHNR; CDR2 reads FQNEAQ (reference sequence). The ends were cut back, 5 bases at V and 10 bases at J, with 15 bases in the middle. The CDR3 is made up of 13 amino acids. In nucleotides, the CDR3 is TGTGCCAGCAGCACCTACGGCAGTAACGAGCAGTTCTTC. This encodes CASSTYGSNEQFF.

There are a few counts of this clonotype. The rearrangement uses TRBV7-9 and TRBJ1-2, with D maybe TRBD1 (5 bases). Trimming cost V 5 bases and J 7 bases, with 11 bases left between them. The V gene's germline CDR1 is SEHNR and CDR2 FQNEAQ (reference sequence). The CDR3 consists of 12 residues. The CDR3 coding sequence is TGTGCCAGCAGCGCGGACATAGGTGGCTACACCTTC. It translates to CASSADIGGYTF.

This chain uses TRBV4-3 with TRBJ2-1; 8 bases fit TRBD2. V dropped 3 bases and J dropped 11; count of bases not matched to a gene: 9. Germline V gives CDR1 LGHNA, CDR2 YSLEER. CDR3 length: 14 residues. The CDR3 DNA reads TGCGCCAGCAGCCAGACCACTAGCGGAGGACAGCAGTTCTTC. It specifies CASSQTTSGGQQFF.

The chain uses TRBV7-2 and TRBJ1-1; D unclear. Trimming took off 5 bases at V and 12 bases at J, with 10 bases between the two ends. The CDR3 has 10 amino acids. The germline gives CDR1 SGHTA, CDR2 FQGNSA. CDR3 sequence reads: CASSPVPPFF. The CDR3 DNA is TGTGCCAGCAGCCCAGTTCCCCCTTTCTTT.

This chain links TRBV20-1 with TRBJ2-2, with a possible D match to TRBD2 (5 bases). V was clipped by 6 bases and J by 0 bases, with 14 bases between them. CDR3 length: 15 amino acids. Germline V gene data show CDR1 as DFQATT and CDR2 as SNEGSKA (reference sequence). The CDR3 loop is CSAPEKRTNTGELFF. DNA for the CDR3: TGCAGTGCCCCCGAGAAGCGGACGAACACCGGGGAGCTGTTTTTT.

This clonotype was detected only a few times. The chain joins TRBV7-3 to TRBJ2-3; D might be TRBD2 (5 bases). This CDR3 has 12 amino acids. Germline CDR1 SGHTA, CDR2 FQGTGA. The V end was cut by 7 bases, the J end by 6 bases, with 11 bases between. The chain's CDR3 is CASNSPGDTQYF. In DNA form, the CDR3 reads TGTGCCAGCAACTCTCCGGGGGATACGCAGTATTTT. Variable domain in full (rest from reference TRBV7-3 and TRBJ2-3): GAGVSQTPSNKVTEKGKYVELRCDPISGHTALYWYRQSLGQGPEFLIYFQGTGAADDSGLPNDRFFAVRPEGSVSTLKIQRTERGDSAVYLCASNSPGDTQYFGPGTRLTVL.

This chain connects TRBV6-2 or TRBV6-3 to TRBJ2-2; a possible D gene is TRBD2 (6 bases). Germline V gene sequence: CDR1 MNHEY, CDR2 SVGEGT. The CDR3 is 17 amino acids. Trimming pared 5 bases from V and 8 bases from J, leaving 24 bases between. In DNA, the CDR3 is TGTGCCAGCAGTGACCCTCCGGGACTCGGTAGGAGGGGGGAGCTGTTTTTT. It is translated as CASSDPPGLGRRGELFF.

The table lists this clonotype with many counts. The rearrangement joins TRBV20-1 to TRBJ1-1, with no clear D. V lost 3 bases and J 6 bases, leaving 14 bases between the germline ends. This CDR3 contains 13 residues. In germline, CDR1 is DFQATT, CDR2 SNEGSKA (reference sequence). This CDR3 reads CSARDGVAPEAFF. The CDR3 DNA is TGCAGTGCTAGGGATGGGGTCGCCCCTGAAGCTTTCTTT.

This clonotype was seen only a few times. The chain combines TRBV20-1 with TRBJ1-2, with 8 positions matching TRBD1. This CDR3 comprises 14 residues. The J segment lost 8 bases and the V segment lost 0 bases, leaving 8 bases of the junction unmatched. CDR1 is DFQATT, CDR2 SNEGSKA, per germline (reference sequence). The CDR3 region has the DNA TGCAGTGCTAGAGATTCCCAGGGGGCGGTCGGCTACACCTTC. It codes for CSARDSQGAVGYTF.

The table lists this clonotype with many counts. This chain connects TRBV5-1 to TRBJ2-1; 9 bases are a match to TRBD2. The germline V gene encodes CDR1 SGHRS and CDR2 YFSETQ. Losses at the gene ends were 0 bases for V and 3 bases for J; bases not matched to a gene: 7. There are 17 residues in the CDR3. CDR3 DNA sequence: TGCGCCAGCAGCTTGGCTTCGACTAGCGGCTACTACAATGAGCAGTTCTTC. Translated: CASSLASTSGYYNEQFF.

The chain uses TRBV2 and TRBJ1-5; D gene unclear. Germline values: CDR1 SNHLY, CDR2 FYNNEI. The V gene lost 3 bases and the J gene lost 7 bases, with 10 bases spanning the gap. CDR3 length: 13 amino acids. The CDR3 DNA follows: TGTGCCAGCAGTGACGATGGCGAGCAGCCCCAGCATTTT. This encodes CASSDDGEQPQHF.

The rearrangement uses TRBV20-1 and TRBJ1-5, with D uncertain. Germline V gene data show CDR1 as DFQATT and CDR2 as SNEGSKA (reference sequence). V dropped 4 bases and J dropped 3 bases, with 10 bases sitting between them. This CDR3 is 13 amino acids long. This CDR3 is CSATPGFNQPQHF. The DNA of the CDR3 is TGCAGTGCTACCCCAGGCTTCAATCAGCCCCAGCATTTT.

The chain uses TRBV18 and TRBJ1-1; weak D call: TRBD1 (5 bases). The germline V gene has CDR1 KGHSH and CDR2 LQKENI. Trimming took 0 bases from V and 4 from J, leaving 12 bases between them. The CDR3 is made up of 15 amino acids. The CDR3 here is CASSPPGRDPTEAFF. The CDR3 bases are TGTGCCAGCTCACCACCCGGGCGGGACCCCACTGAAGCTTTCTTT.